This TCR beta chain emerged from a study of Graves' ophthalmopathy and Graves' hyperthyroidism. The wider study: Hyperthyroidism is called stable when no ophthalmopathy develops within 18 months of follow-up.

Each hyperthyroidism patient was newly diagnosed, with under 2 months' duration, and aged 18 to 65. As to this clonotype: Its antigen is currently unknown.

This CDR3 region has 16 residues. Looked up from germline, CDR1 is SGDLS and CDR2 is YYNGEE. V lost 3 bases to trimming and J lost 0 bases; unmatched junction nucleotides: 6. Study-level points and caveats: Ophthalmopathy could be told apart from stable hyperthyroidism by a 13-signature model (about 89% sensitivity, roughly 80% specificity). The majority of expanded thyroid clonotypes above 0.001 frequency also occurred in blood.

TCR beta CDR3 amplification used RNA transcripts. Second-round multiplex PCR came after a first-round RT-PCR that employed HTBI primers. TCRdb fed the multiplex PCR reads into MiXCR, producing one record per CDR3 protein. Here the sample spans around 1,200,000 distinct CDR3 sequences, roughly 35% being singletons. The sequencing sample was made of peripheral blood or thyroid tissue (not recorded which). The clonotype comes from an adult man with Graves' hyperthyroidism. The chain uses TRBV9 and TRBJ2-5, with TRBD2 matching over 9 bases. The CDR3 DNA reads as TGTGCCAGCAGCGCGCCGGGACTAGCTAACCAAGAGACCCAGTACTTC. Translated: CASSAPGLANQETQYF.